These 26 T cell receptor beta chains were sequenced from one sample in a study of blood T cell repertoires in COVID-19. Generated by immunoSEQ multiplex PCR, the TCRdb table keeps only in-frame clones and is missing some. Of around 60,000 clones listed, over 75% are singletons. The material sequenced was peripheral blood. Receptors originate from a human donor in a cohort sampled during active COVID-19.

CDR3 loop: CASTRTGTRTDTQYF. CDR3 nucleotide sequence: TGCGCCAGCACCCGGACAGGGACCCGCACAGATACGCAGTATTTT. The rearrangement links TRBV4-1 to TRBJ2-3; 8 nucleotides align to TRBD1. Germline values: CDR1 MGHRA, CDR2 YSYEKL. The CDR3 has 15 amino acids. The V and J ends lost 7 bases and 1 base, in that order; junction bases with no gene match: 7.

This chain connects TRBV14 to TRBJ2-3; TRBD1 matches at 8 bases. This CDR3 region has 15 residues. J gave up 4 bases and V 5 bases, and 8 bases lay outside the gene matches. Looked up from germline, CDR1 is SGHDN and CDR2 is FVKESK. The chain's CDR3 is CASSSPGQVSDTQYF. The DNA for the CDR3 is TGTGCCAGCAGCTCTCCGGGACAGGTTTCAGATACGCAGTATTTT.

V is TRBV7-2 and J is TRBJ2-4; TRBD1 agrees at 10 bases. V trimming: 1 base; J trimming: 5 bases; junction bases outside the gene matches: 5. The CDR3 length is 16 residues. Germline V gives CDR1 SGHTA, CDR2 FQGNSA. The CDR3 bases are TGTGCCAGCAGCTTAGTCGGGACAGGGGCGGAAAACATTCAGTACTTC. Translated: CASSLVGTGAENIQYF.

The J gene is TRBJ2-3, the V gene TRBV3-1 (or the pseudogene TRBV3-2); D might be TRBD1 (6 bases). With 1 base removed from V and 6 bases from J, the gap between germline ends came to 11 bases. CDR3 length: 14 amino acids. Looked up from germline, CDR1 is LGHDT and CDR2 is YNNKEL (reference sequence). The DNA for the CDR3 is TGTGCCAGCAGCCAAGTCTCAGGGGCGGATACGCAGTATTTT. Amino acids: CASSQVSGADTQYF.

V gene TRBV9 combines with J gene TRBJ1-1, with no clear D. This CDR3 is 14 amino acids long. Germline V lookup: CDR1 SGDLS, CDR2 YYNGEE. V was shortened by 0 bases and J by 11 bases, with 17 bases between the two germline ends. CDR3 DNA sequence: TGTGCCAGCAGCGTAGACGACGGGTTGGCTTCGGCTTTCTTT. Encoded protein: CASSVDDGLASAFF. Full variable domain (remainder filled in from reference TRBV9 and TRBJ1-1): DSGVTQTPKHLITATGQRVTLRCSPRSGDLSVYWYQQSLDQGLQFLIQYYNGEERAKGNILERFSAQQFPDLHSELNLSSLELGDSALYFCASSVDDGLASAFFGQGTRLTVV.

The rearrangement links TRBV18 to TRBJ2-7, with 8 positions matching TRBD1. This CDR3 spans 16 amino acids. With 2 bases clipped from V and 4 bases from J, the junction kept 10 bases outside the gene matches. CDR1 is KGHSH, CDR2 LQKENI, per germline. The CDR3 region is CASSPRQGSMGYEQYF. As DNA, the CDR3 is TGTGCCAGCTCACCAAGACAGGGGTCGATGGGGTACGAGCAGTACTTC.

The rearrangement links TRBV9 to TRBJ2-2; 8 bases line up with TRBD2. Germline-derived CDR1 and CDR2 are SGDLS and YYNGEE. V lost 4 bases, J lost 2 bases, and 4 bases stayed unmatched. CDR3 length: 15 residues. The CDR3 protein is CASSQRGTNTGELFF. In DNA, the CDR3 is TGTGCCAGCAGCCAGCGGGGGACTAACACCGGGGAGCTGTTTTTT.

The CDR3 loop is CATSDSTSTTGGVYEQYF. Here the CDR3 DNA reads TGTGCCACCAGTGATTCCACCTCTACTACAGGGGGAGTCTACGAGCAGTACTTC. The genes are TRBV24-1 and TRBJ2-7; 8 bases line up with TRBD1. The CDR3 is made up of 18 amino acids. Per germline, CDR1 KGHDR and CDR2 SFDVKD. Trimming cost V 2 bases and J 3 bases; bases outside gene matches: 14.

CDR3 amino acids: CASSQVVSAGQYEQYF. The CDR3 bases are TGTGCCAGCAGCCAAGTCGTCTCAGCGGGTCAGTACGAGCAGTACTTC. V and J are TRBV4-2 and TRBJ2-7; D might be TRBD2 (6 bases). V lost 1 base and J lost 4, with 17 bases in between. The CDR3 runs to 16 residues. Germline V CDR1 and CDR2: LGHNA, YNFKEQ.

The rearrangement joins TRBV5-1 to TRBJ2-1; D is perhaps TRBD2 (5 bases). Trimming took off 4 bases at V and 3 bases at J, with 5 bases between the two ends. The CDR3 is 12 amino acids. Germline CDR1 and CDR2: SGHRS and YFSETQ. The CDR3 region is CASSRDYNEQFF. The CDR3 coding sequence is TGCGCCAGCAGCCGGGACTACAATGAGCAGTTCTTC.

The V and J genes are TRBV6-5 and TRBJ2-5; 8 bases fit TRBD1. The V segment lost 2 bases and the J segment 5 bases; nucleotides outside the gene matches: 7. CDR1 is MNHEY, CDR2 SVGAGI, per germline. The CDR3 runs 15 residues. CDR3 region: CASSYADRARETQYF. The CDR3 region has the DNA TGTGCCAGCAGTTACGCGGACAGGGCAAGGGAGACCCAGTACTTC.

This clone is a singleton in its sample. The chain links TRBV2 to TRBJ1-2, with D maybe TRBD1 (6 bases). The V gene lost 3 bases and the J gene lost 2 bases, with 16 bases spanning the gap. CDR1 and CDR2 from the germline V gene are SNHLY and FYNNEI. This CDR3 has 16 residues. CDR3 sequence reads: CASSDRTEEFNYGYTF. In DNA, the CDR3 is TGTGCCAGCAGTGATAGGACAGAAGAATTCAACTATGGCTACACCTTC.

This clone was observed a handful of times. CDR3 sequence: CASSRDRDSGELFF. The CDR3 nucleotides read TGTGCCAGTAGTCGCGACAGGGATTCCGGGGAGCTGTTTTTT. The chain joins TRBV19 to TRBJ2-2; 7 bases are shared with TRBD1. V shed 5 bases, J shed 6 bases, and the junction held 6 bases outside the gene matches. CDR3 size: 14 residues. CDR1 LNHDA and CDR2 SQIVND come from the germline V gene (reference sequence).

V and J are TRBV21-1 and TRBJ2-7; no check of the table's D call, TRBD2, against the DNA was made. TRBV21-1 is marked as a pseudogene. CDR3 length: 21 residues. The CDR3, as DNA: TGTGCCAGCAGCAAAGTGCCCTTAGGGCTAGCGGGCCCCGGGGGGGCCTACGAGCAGTACTTC. Translating it yields CASSKVPLGLAGPGGAYEQYF.

The chain is built from TRBV27 and TRBJ1-5; D may be TRBD1 (6 bases). Germline values: CDR1 MNHEY, CDR2 SMNVEV (reference sequence). CDR3 length: 15 amino acids. Deletions cut 3 bases from V and 4 bases from J, with 13 bases between. The CDR3 spells CASSLSGDGNQPQHF. CDR3 coding DNA: TGTGCCAGCAGTTTGTCAGGGGATGGGAATCAGCCCCAGCATTTT.

This chain connects TRBV7-3 to TRBJ2-2; 7 bases are shared with TRBD1. This CDR3 is built from 15 residues. V dropped 4 bases and J dropped 4; count of bases not matched to a gene: 6. Looked up from germline, CDR1 is SGHTA and CDR2 is FQGTGA. The DNA for the CDR3 is TGTGCCAGCAGCTCCGGGACAGTACCCACCGGGGAGCTGTTTTTT. This sequence encodes CASSSGTVPTGELFF.

The V call is TRBV28, the J call TRBJ1-2; weak D call: TRBD1 (6 bases). The CDR3 loop spans 14 amino acids. The germline V gene has CDR1 MDHEN and CDR2 SYDVKM. V was clipped by 3 bases and J by 1 base, with 9 bases between them. The chain's CDR3 is CASSFTGRNYGYTF. The CDR3 DNA sequence: TGTGCCAGCAGTTTTACAGGGCGTAACTATGGCTACACCTTC.

This clone was seen more than once but under ten times. The gene calls are TRBV24-1 and TRBJ2-2; 10 bases match TRBD2. CDR1 KGHDR and CDR2 SFDVKD come from the germline V gene. J was trimmed by 2 bases and V by 4 bases; bases with no gene match: 3. The CDR3 has 16 amino acids. The chain's CDR3 is CATSEWTSGNTGELFF. DNA for the CDR3: TGTGCCACCAGTGAATGGACTAGCGGAAACACCGGGGAGCTGTTTTTT.

CDR3 DNA sequence: TGTGCCAGTAGTATGACAGGGGGAGGTAATGGCTACACCTTC. Translating it yields CASSMTGGGNGYTF. The chain has TRBV19 and TRBJ1-2; 9 bases line up with TRBD1. CDR1 is LNHDA and CDR2 is SQIVND in the germline V gene (reference sequence). V was pared by 3 bases and J by 6 bases, with 5 bases of the junction left unmatched. The CDR3 contains 14 residues.

The V and J genes are TRBV2 and TRBJ2-2; the D is unclear. Germline V gene data show CDR1 as SNHLY and CDR2 as FYNNEI. This CDR3 is 12 amino acids long. V was cut by 7 bases and J by 2 bases, with 5 bases left in between. This CDR3 reads CASTENTGELFF. CDR3 bases: TGTGCCAGCACAGAAAACACCGGGGAGCTGTTTTTT.

This clone was detected once. The J gene is TRBJ1-2, the V gene TRBV4-3, with D unresolved. Trimming left V 4 bases short and J 4 bases short, with 13 bases between. CDR1 LGHNA and CDR2 YSLEER come from the germline V gene. This CDR3 spans 14 amino acids. As DNA, the CDR3 is TGCGCCAGCAGCCCCGAACGGGGATCCTATGGCTACACCTTC. Its protein is CASSPERGSYGYTF.

The V gene is TRBV27, the J gene TRBJ2-1; D call uncertain. Germline CDR1 is MNHEY and CDR2 is SMNVEV (reference sequence). The CDR3 loop spans 13 amino acids. The V and J ends lost 3 bases and 2 bases respectively, with 5 bases between them. The CDR3 DNA is TGTGCCAGCAGTTTTTCCGCCTACAATGAGCAGTTCTTC. It translates to CASSFSAYNEQFF.

The rearrangement joins TRBV10-2 to TRBJ2-3; unclear D gene. This CDR3 comprises 16 residues. The V gene's germline CDR1 is WSHSY and CDR2 SAAADI. The V end was cut by 4 bases, the J end by 3 bases, with 17 bases between. CDR3 loop: CASSGNLLPRTDTQYF. Here the CDR3 DNA reads TGCGCCAGCAGTGGAAACCTCCTCCCGCGGACAGATACGCAGTATTTT.

This chain uses TRBV11-2 with TRBJ2-7; possible D gene TRBD1, 5 bases. Germline-derived CDR1 and CDR2 are SGHAT and FQNNGV. CDR3 length equals 13 residues. V was shortened by 6 bases and J by 3 bases, with 12 bases between the two germline ends. CDR3 loop: CASRSAGHYEQYF. For the CDR3, the DNA is TGTGCCAGCAGATCGGCCGGACACTACGAGCAGTACTTC.

This clone was found once. The chain carries TRBV12-3 or TRBV12-4 and TRBJ1-2, with D perhaps matching TRBD1 (5 bases). The germline V and J ends were trimmed by 3 bases and 3 bases, with 8 bases remaining between them. The CDR3 contains 13 residues. The CDR3 coding sequence is TGTGCCAGCAGTTTCGGGGGGTACTATGGCTACACCTTC. Protein: CASSFGGYYGYTF.

The V call is TRBV4-3, the J call TRBJ2-5; 8 bases agree with TRBD1. CDR1 LGHNA and CDR2 YSLEER come from the germline V gene. J gave up 5 bases and V 2 bases, and 7 bases lay outside the gene matches. The length of the CDR3 is 15 residues. DNA of the CDR3: TGCGCCAGCAGCCAACCAAAGACAGGGGTGGAGACCCAGTACTTC. Translation: CASSQPKTGVETQYF.